This T cell receptor beta chain was sequenced for a study of shared clonotypes between healthy human individuals. Study-wide background: The donor group consisted of two women and a few men, aged 18 to 49.

Germline loops: CDR1 LGHNA, CDR2 YSLEER. The germline V and J ends were trimmed by 1 base and 3 bases, with 13 bases remaining between them. The CDR3 is made up of 17 amino acids. The protocol was immunoSEQ multiplex PCR, while the TCRdb copy is restricted to in-frame clones and leaves out a portion. The sample includes around 2,000,000 clones, 95% seen only once; the top ten take more than 0.1%. V is TRBV4-3 and J is TRBJ1-6; tentative D call: TRBD1 (6 bases). Sequenced: naive CD4+ T cells sorted from blood. Subset denoted: CD45RA+ positively selected. The TCR sequence derives from a man younger than 35 in good health. The CDR3 loop reads CASSQGLRTDYNSPLHF. The DNA for the CDR3 is TGCGCCAGCAGCCAAGGCCTCCGGACAGACTATAATTCACCCCTCCACTTT.